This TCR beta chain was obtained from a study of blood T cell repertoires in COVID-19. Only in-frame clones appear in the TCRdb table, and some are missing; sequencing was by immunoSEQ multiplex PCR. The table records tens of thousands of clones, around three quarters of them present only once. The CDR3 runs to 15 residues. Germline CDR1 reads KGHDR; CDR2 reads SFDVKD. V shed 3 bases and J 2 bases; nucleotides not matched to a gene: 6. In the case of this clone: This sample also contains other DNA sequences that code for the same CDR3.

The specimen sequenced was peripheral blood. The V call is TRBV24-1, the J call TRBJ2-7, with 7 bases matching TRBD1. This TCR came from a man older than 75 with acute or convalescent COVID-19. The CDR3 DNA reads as TGTGCCACCAGTGATCCCCGGGACAGAACCTACGAGCAGTACTTC. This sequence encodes CATSDPRDRTYEQYF.